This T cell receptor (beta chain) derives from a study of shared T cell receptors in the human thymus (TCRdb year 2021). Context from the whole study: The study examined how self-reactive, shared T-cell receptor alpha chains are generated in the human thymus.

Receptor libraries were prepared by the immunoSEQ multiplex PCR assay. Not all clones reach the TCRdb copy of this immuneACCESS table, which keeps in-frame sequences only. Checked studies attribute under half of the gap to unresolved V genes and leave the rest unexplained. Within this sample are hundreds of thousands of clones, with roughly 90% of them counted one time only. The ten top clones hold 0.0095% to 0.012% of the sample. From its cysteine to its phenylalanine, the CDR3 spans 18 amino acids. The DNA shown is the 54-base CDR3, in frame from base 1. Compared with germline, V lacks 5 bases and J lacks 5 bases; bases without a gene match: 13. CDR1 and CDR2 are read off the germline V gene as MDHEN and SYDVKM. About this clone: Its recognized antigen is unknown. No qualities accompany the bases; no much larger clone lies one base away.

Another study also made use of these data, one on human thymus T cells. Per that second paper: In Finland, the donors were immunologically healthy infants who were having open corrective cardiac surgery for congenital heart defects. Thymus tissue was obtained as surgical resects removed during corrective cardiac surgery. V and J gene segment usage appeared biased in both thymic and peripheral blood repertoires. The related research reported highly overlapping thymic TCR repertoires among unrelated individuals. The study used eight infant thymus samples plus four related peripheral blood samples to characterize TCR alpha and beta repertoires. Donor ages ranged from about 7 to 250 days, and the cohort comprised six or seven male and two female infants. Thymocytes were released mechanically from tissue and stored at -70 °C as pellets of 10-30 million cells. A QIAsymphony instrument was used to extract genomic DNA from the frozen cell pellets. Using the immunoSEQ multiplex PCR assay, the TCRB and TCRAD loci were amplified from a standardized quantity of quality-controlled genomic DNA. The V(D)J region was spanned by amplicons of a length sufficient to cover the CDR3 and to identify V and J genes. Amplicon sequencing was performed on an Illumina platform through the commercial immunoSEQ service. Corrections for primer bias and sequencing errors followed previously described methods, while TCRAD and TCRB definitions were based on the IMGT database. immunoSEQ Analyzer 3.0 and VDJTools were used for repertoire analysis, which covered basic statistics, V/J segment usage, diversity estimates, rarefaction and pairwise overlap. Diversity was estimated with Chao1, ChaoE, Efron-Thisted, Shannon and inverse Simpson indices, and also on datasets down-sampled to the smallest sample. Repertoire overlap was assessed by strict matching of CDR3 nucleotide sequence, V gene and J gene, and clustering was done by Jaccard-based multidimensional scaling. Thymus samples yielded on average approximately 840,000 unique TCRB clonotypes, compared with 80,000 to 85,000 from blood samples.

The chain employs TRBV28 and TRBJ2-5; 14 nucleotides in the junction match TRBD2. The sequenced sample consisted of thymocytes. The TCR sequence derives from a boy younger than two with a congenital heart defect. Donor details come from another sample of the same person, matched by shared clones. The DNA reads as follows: TGTGCCAGCAGTCCGCGACTAGCGGGAGGGGCCCTAGGGGAGACCCAGTACTTC. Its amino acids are CASSPRLAGGALGETQYF. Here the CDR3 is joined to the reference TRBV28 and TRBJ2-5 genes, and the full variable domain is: DVKVTQSSRYLVKRTGEKVFLECVQDMDHENMFWYRQDPGLGLRLIYFSYDVKMKEKGDIPEGYSVSREKKERFSLILESASTNQTSMYLCASSPRLAGGALGETQYFGPGTRLLVL.